A selection of T cell receptor beta chains follows, all from one sample in a study of patients and donors after allogeneic stem cell transplantation. TCRdb reanalysed the RT-PCR reads using MiXCR and keeps one entry per CDR3 protein. Of roughly 960,000 distinct CDR3 sequences listed, about a sixth are singletons. The sequenced material came from blood, either unsorted or a sorted T cell fraction (not recorded which). The source of these receptors is a human donor who was either an allogeneic HSCT recipient or a stem cell or donor lymphocyte infusion donor (not recorded which). It is not recorded whose cells these are; they may come from a transplant donor. CDR3s include the opening cysteine and the closing phenylalanine or tryptophan. D genes are given only for firm matches. Part of the rows lack a size; the others show once, few, many or a class for expanded clones.

v_gene	d_gene	j_gene	abundance	CDR3aa	CDR3nt
TRBV12-3/TRBV12-4	NA	TRBJ2-7	NA	CASSRHFWEQYF	TGTGCCAGCAGTCGACATTTTTGGGAGCAGTACTTC
TRBV4-2	NA	TRBJ2-2	NA	CASSQESAKAGELFF	TGTGCCAGCAGCCAAGAATCAGCGAAGGCCGGGGAGCTGTTTTTT
TRBV6-1	NA	TRBJ2-3	NA	CASRASGTDTQYF	TGTGCCAGCAGGGCTAGCGGCACAGATACGCAGTATTTT
TRBV7-2	NA	TRBJ2-2	few	CASSAQKPGPGELFF	TGTGCCAGCAGCGCCCAAAAACCAGGCCCCGGGGAGCTGTTTTTT
TRBV9	NA	TRBJ2-1	NA	CASSPYAFSSYNEQFF	TGTGCCAGCAGCCCCTATGCCTTCAGCTCCTACAATGAGCAGTTCTTC
TRBV12-3/TRBV12-4	NA	TRBJ2-1	few	CASRSTFYEQFF	TGTGCCAGCAGGTCCACTTTTTATGAGCAGTTCTTC
TRBV13	NA	TRBJ2-5	many	CASSLSGEETQYF	TGTGCCAGCAGCTTATCAGGGGAAGAGACCCAGTACTTC
TRBV7-3	TRBD2	TRBJ2-7	few	CASSITSGGTYEQYF	TGTGCCAGCAGCATAACTAGCGGGGGTACCTACGAGCAGTACTTC
TRBV3-1	NA	TRBJ1-1	few	CASSHFHRAPTEAFF	TGTGCCAGCAGCCATTTCCACAGGGCTCCCACTGAAGCTTTCTTT
TRBV20-1	NA	TRBJ2-7	NA	CSARGQVSYEQYF	TGCAGTGCTAGAGGACAGGTTTCCTACGAGCAGTACTTC
TRBV6-1	NA	TRBJ1-5	NA	CASSEQVRSNQPQHF	TGTGCCAGCAGTGAACAGGTCCGTAGCAATCAGCCCCAGCATTTT
TRBV13	TRBD1	TRBJ1-3	NA	CASSRDRVGNTIYF	TGTGCCAGCAGCCGGGACAGGGTCGGAAACACCATATATTTT
TRBV12-3/TRBV12-4	TRBD2	TRBJ2-7	few	CASSPRVLAGAEQYF	TGTGCCAGCAGCCCGAGGGTGCTAGCGGGAGCCGAGCAGTACTTC
TRBV6-1	NA	TRBJ1-2	few	CASLAAFSGVRYTF	TGTGCCAGCTTGGCCGCTTTTTCGGGGGTCCGCTACACCTTC
TRBV13	NA	TRBJ2-7	NA	CASSFAGARSSYEQYF	TGTGCCAGCAGCTTCGCCGGCGCTCGAAGCTCCTACGAGCAGTACTTC
TRBV9	TRBD1	TRBJ2-1	NA	CASTKGQASSYNEQFF	TGTGCCAGCACCAAAGGACAGGCGAGCTCCTACAATGAGCAGTTCTTC
TRBV6-4	NA	TRBJ2-3	NA	CASSVNGGPDTQYF	TGTGCCAGCAGTGTCAACGGGGGCCCAGATACGCAGTATTTT
TRBV20-1	NA	TRBJ2-5	NA	CSARKTQETQYF	TGCAGTGCTAGAAAAACACAAGAGACCCAGTACTTC
TRBV4-1	TRBD1	TRBJ1-5	few	CASSLEGAADQPQHF	TGCGCCAGCAGCCTAGAGGGGGCCGCGGATCAGCCCCAGCATTTT
TRBV27	TRBD1	TRBJ1-6	few	CASSRGRTGTNNSPLHF	TGTGCCAGCAGTAGAGGGAGGACAGGGACTAATAATTCACCCCTCCACTTT
TRBV6-1	NA	TRBJ2-1	many	CASSRTLGQFF	TGTGCCAGCAGTCGGACGTTGGGGCAGTTCTTC
TRBV6-1	TRBD1	TRBJ1-2	few	CASTRQGRNYGYTF	TGTGCCAGCACCCGACAGGGGCGGAACTATGGCTACACCTTC
TRBV11-2	NA	TRBJ2-3	NA	CASSSRVWGTDTQYF	TGTGCCAGCAGTTCAAGGGTGTGGGGCACAGATACGCAGTATTTT
TRBV11-2	NA	TRBJ2-1	NA	CASSLDLEITYNEQFF	TGTGCCAGCAGCTTAGATCTCGAGATAACCTACAATGAGCAGTTCTTC
TRBV2	NA	TRBJ2-1	NA	CASSVRMVVDEQFF	TGTGCCAGCAGTGTCCGGATGGTGGTCGATGAGCAGTTCTTC
TRBV6-1	NA	TRBJ1-2	NA	CASRGGTHYGYTF	TGTGCCAGCCGCGGAGGGACCCACTATGGCTACACCTTC
TRBV12-3/TRBV12-4	NA	TRBJ2-1	many	CASSPPQIVRFF	TGTGCCAGCAGTCCCCCCCAGATCGTAAGATTCTTC
TRBV20-1	NA	TRBJ1-5	few	CSATPGRGNQPQHF	TGCAGTGCTACACCGGGACGGGGTAATCAGCCCCAGCATTTT
TRBV20-1	TRBD1	TRBJ1-4	NA	CSARDRKGASEKLFF	TGCAGTGCTAGAGATCGTAAGGGGGCCAGTGAAAAACTGTTTTTT
TRBV20-1	NA	TRBJ2-7	NA	CSALWGKSIEQYF	TGCAGTGCCCTTTGGGGGAAGTCTATCGAGCAGTACTTC
TRBV5-6	NA	TRBJ2-5	few	CASSLLQYQETQYF	TGTGCCAGCAGCTTGTTACAGTACCAAGAGACCCAGTACTTC
TRBV5-1	TRBD1	TRBJ1-2	few	CASSPVGGQIYGYTF	TGCGCCAGCAGCCCAGTCGGGGGACAGATCTATGGCTACACCTTC
TRBV20-1	TRBD1	TRBJ2-7	many	CSARRGQGTYEQYF	TGCAGTGCTAGGAGGGGACAGGGGACCTACGAGCAGTACTTC
TRBV20-1	NA	TRBJ2-7	few	CSARDPTVGEQYF	TGCAGTGCTAGAGATCCGACTGTCGGCGAGCAGTACTTC
TRBV6-5	TRBD1	TRBJ2-5	NA	CASSYSGTGQETQYF	TGTGCCAGCAGTTACTCCGGGACAGGGCAAGAGACCCAGTACTTC
TRBV10-3	NA	TRBJ1-1	few	CAISGRVSTEAFF	TGTGCCATCAGTGGAAGGGTTAGCACTGAAGCTTTCTTT